These 12 T cell receptor beta chains originate from one sample sequenced in a study of neurological immune-mediated disorders. The time point is: longitudinal time-point 2. Via MiXCR, TCRdb re-called the 5' RACE reads, giving one row per CDR3 protein. The table includes 70,000 to 90,000 distinct CDR3 sequences, around 6% detected once. The specimen was PBMCs. The receptors derive from a woman aged 60-70 years with multiple sclerosis.

The chain is built from TRBV20-1 and TRBJ2-5; D perhaps matches TRBD2 (6 bases). There are 15 residues in the CDR3. In germline, CDR1 is DFQATT, CDR2 SNEGSKA (reference sequence). Deletions cut 0 bases from V and 5 bases from J, with 16 bases between. CDR3 amino acids: CSARDVPAGRETQYF. The CDR3 DNA reads as TGCAGTGCTAGAGATGTCCCGGCGGGGAGGGAGACCCAGTACTTC.

This clonotype has at least ten counts. The chain carries TRBV7-9 and TRBJ2-1, with D tentatively TRBD2 (6 bases). V was cut by 2 bases and J by 3 bases, with 14 bases left in between. This CDR3 spans 16 amino acids. Germline V CDR1 and CDR2: SEHNR, FQNEAQ (reference sequence). CDR3 DNA: TGTGCCAGCAGCTTATATGCGACTAGAGTCTACAATGAGCAGTTCTTC. It is translated as CASSLYATRVYNEQFF.

This clonotype was counted many times. This chain links TRBV3-1 with TRBJ2-2, with a tentative D call TRBD2 (5 bases). CDR3 length: 14 amino acids. Trimming stripped 8 bases from V and 1 base from J, with 11 bases between. CDR1 and CDR2 from the germline V gene are LGHDT and YNNKEL (reference sequence). CDR3 protein: CASSGLMNTGELFF. The CDR3 coding sequence is TGTGCCAGCTCCGGACTTATGAACACCGGGGAGCTGTTTTTT.

This clonotype was counted many times. The chain links TRBV5-1 to TRBJ1-4, with 9 bases identical to TRBD1. Germline V gives CDR1 SGHRS, CDR2 YFSETQ. The J segment lost 3 bases and the V segment lost 5 bases, leaving 8 bases of the junction unmatched. The CDR3 has 16 residues. CDR3 in amino acids: CASSFAGTGSNEKLFF. The CDR3 nucleotides read TGCGCCAGCAGTTTTGCCGGGACAGGGTCTAATGAAAAACTGTTTTTT.

This clonotype has ten or more counts. The chain recombines TRBV12-3 or TRBV12-4 with TRBJ1-2; TRBD1 might be the D (5 bases). The CDR3 covers 15 residues. V lost 8 bases and J lost 5, with 21 bases in between. This chain's CDR3 is CASSFTETGAYGYTF. The CDR3 DNA reads TGTGCCAGCTCCTTCACCGAAACTGGGGCTTATGGCTACACCTTC.

J is TRBJ2-7 and V is TRBV12-3 or TRBV12-4; 12 bases agree with TRBD1. The CDR3 runs 15 residues. The V gene end was trimmed by 2 bases and the J gene end by 6 bases; junction bases not matched to a gene: 5. DNA of the CDR3: TGTGCCAGCAGTTTAAGGGGACAGGGGGCTTCCGAGCAGTACTTC. This gives the protein CASSLRGQGASEQYF.

This clonotype came up many times. The V and J genes are TRBV7-8 and TRBJ1-1, with 7 bases that match TRBD1. This CDR3 is 14 amino acids long. J gave up 1 base and V 4 bases, and 3 bases lay outside the gene matches. Germline V gene sequence: CDR1 SGHVS, CDR2 FQNEAQ. CDR3 protein: CASSWGQSNTEAFF. The CDR3 region has the DNA TGTGCCAGCAGCTGGGGACAGTCGAACACTGAAGCTTTCTTT.

This clonotype was seen repeatedly, ten times or more. This sequence joins TRBV27 and TRBJ2-7, with 7 bases identical to TRBD1. The V segment lost 6 bases and the J segment 6 bases; nucleotides outside the gene matches: 11. This CDR3 comprises 14 residues. Germline loops: CDR1 MNHEY, CDR2 SMNVEV (reference sequence). CDR3 nucleotides: TGTGCCAGCAGCGGGACAGTCCCTCCGGCCGAGCAGTACTTC. This translates into CASSGTVPPAEQYF.

With regard to this clonotype: Being one base from a much bigger clone, this may be a read error. CDR3 sequence reads: CANSRGTASNQPQHF. In nucleotides, the CDR3 is TGTGCCAACAGCAGAGGGACAGCTAGCAATCAGCCCCAGCATTTT. V is TRBV12-3 or TRBV12-4 and J is TRBJ1-5; TRBD1 matches 7 bases. This CDR3 is 15 amino acids long. V was pared by 10 bases and J by 0 bases, with 9 bases of the junction left unmatched.

This clonotype was counted at least ten times. The chain couples TRBV28 to TRBJ2-2; D is unresolved. Germline V gene data show CDR1 as MDHEN and CDR2 as SYDVKM. CDR3 size: 11 residues. V gave up 3 bases and J gave up 6 bases, with 2 bases separating them. The chain's CDR3 is CASSFPGELFF. As DNA, the CDR3 is TGTGCCAGCAGTTTTCCCGGGGAGCTGTTTTTT.

This clonotype was counted between two and nine times. The chain links TRBV5-1 to TRBJ2-5; no firm D call. The V end was cut by 2 bases, the J end by 2 bases, with 10 bases between. The CDR3 extends over 14 amino acids. The V gene's germline CDR1 is SGHRS and CDR2 YFSETQ. The CDR3 nucleotides are TGCGCCAGCAGCTTTAATCCAGCACAAGAGACCCAGTACTTC. Protein sequence: CASSFNPAQETQYF. The entire variable domain, with the rest obtained from reference TRBV5-1 and TRBJ2-5, is as follows: KAGVTQTPRYLIKTRGQQVTLSCSPISGHRSVSWYQQTPGQGLQFLFEYFSETQRNKGNFPGRFSGRQFSNSRSEMNVSTLELGDSALYLCASSFNPAQETQYFGPGTRLLVL.

This clonotype was seen ten or more times. The chain recombines TRBV12-3 or TRBV12-4 with TRBJ2-1, with 7 bases fitting TRBD1. The V and J ends lost 0 bases and 6 bases, in that order; junction bases with no gene match: 5. This CDR3 is built from 15 residues. The chain's CDR3 is CASSLATGESNEQFF. Here the CDR3 DNA reads TGTGCCAGCAGTTTAGCTACAGGGGAATCCAATGAGCAGTTCTTC.